A single sample is the source of the 8 T cell receptor beta chains below, sequenced in a study of blood T cell repertoires in COVID-19. Using immunoSEQ multiplex PCR, the repertoire was profiled, and TCRdb retains in-frame clones only, with some absent. The data hold 200,000 to 250,000 clones, with 81% observed a single time. The sequenced sample was peripheral blood. These receptor sequences come from a woman over 75 with COVID-19, enrolled during active disease.

The V call is TRBV6-1, the J call TRBJ1-2, with D unclear. CDR1 is MNHNS and CDR2 is SASEGT in the germline V gene. The CDR3 is made up of 14 amino acids. Deletions cut 2 bases from V and 0 bases from J, with 7 bases between. The CDR3 loop reads CASSETYANYGYTF. The CDR3 DNA sequence: TGTGCCAGCAGTGAAACATACGCTAACTATGGCTACACCTTC.

The chain combines TRBV27 with TRBJ2-3, with 9 bases identical to TRBD2. The CDR3 runs 16 residues. J gave up 6 bases and V 2 bases, and 9 bases lay outside the gene matches. Germline V gene data show CDR1 as MNHEY and CDR2 as SMNVEV (reference sequence). The CDR3 bases are TGTGCCAGCAGTTTAAGGCTAGCGGGGACCATGGATACGCAGTATTTT. It codes for CASSLRLAGTMDTQYF.

The rearrangement uses TRBV3-1 (or the pseudogene TRBV3-2) and TRBJ1-1; perhaps TRBD1 as D (5 bases). This CDR3 comprises 15 residues. Germline values: CDR1 LGHDT, CDR2 YNNKEL (reference sequence). V was trimmed by 3 bases and J by 0 bases, leaving 11 bases between them. In DNA form, the CDR3 reads TGTGCCAGCAGCCAGACAGTGAGCATGAACACTGAAGCTTTCTTT. Translating gives CASSQTVSMNTEAFF.

This chain joins TRBV15 and TRBJ2-2; 10 bases fit TRBD2. The germline V gene has CDR1 LNHNV and CDR2 YYDKDF (reference sequence). J lost 1 base, V lost 2 bases, and 1 base had no gene match. This CDR3 spans 16 amino acids. The CDR3 loop reads CATSRQREGNTGELFF. As DNA, the CDR3 is TGTGCCACCAGCAGACAGCGGGAGGGGAACACCGGGGAGCTGTTTTTT.

This clone has just a few counts. This chain links TRBV7-2 with TRBJ2-1, with TRBD2 matching 7 bases. J lost 2 bases, V lost 11 bases, and 9 bases had no gene match. The CDR3 runs to 14 residues. The germline gives CDR1 SGHTA, CDR2 FQGNSA. The CDR3 region has the DNA TGTGCCTGGGAGACAGCGGGGCCCTACAATGAGCAGTTCTTC. Protein sequence: CAWETAGPYNEQFF.

The J gene is TRBJ1-4, the V gene TRBV3-1 (or the pseudogene TRBV3-2); D might be TRBD1 (6 bases). The CDR3 is made up of 15 amino acids. The germline V gene has CDR1 LGHDT and CDR2 YNNKEL (reference sequence). Trimming cost V 4 bases and J 7 bases, with 16 bases left between them. The CDR3 DNA reads as TGTGCCAGCAGCCTCGGAAACCCAGGGGCTGAAAAACTGTTTTTT. Translation gives CASSLGNPGAEKLFF.

This chain links TRBV6-1 with TRBJ2-1; D might be TRBD1 or TRBD2, each matching 6 bases. The V gene's germline CDR1 is MNHNS and CDR2 SASEGT. Trimming left V 6 bases short and J 0 bases short, with 24 bases between. The CDR3 is 19 amino acids. CDR3 nucleotide sequence: TGTGCCAGCAGGGAACAGGGTTATGGCGGGACGCTCTCCTACAATGAGCAGTTCTTC. Translation: CASREQGYGGTLSYNEQFF.

This clone was found a few times. V is TRBV16 and J is TRBJ2-7; D is possibly TRBD2 (5 bases). Trimming removed 4 bases at V and 5 bases at J, with 15 bases between. Germline CDR1 and CDR2: KGHSY and FQNENV. The CDR3 has 14 amino acids. The CDR3 DNA reads TGTGCCAGCAGCCTCCGGACTTGGAGCGACGAGCAGTACTTC. It encodes CASSLRTWSDEQYF.